The clone carrying this T cell receptor (beta chain) occurred a few times. The antigen remains unidentified. This sample stems from a study of cytomegalovirus exposure and HLA in healthy donors. General observations from the study: Sequencing likely produced, as an artifact, a cluster of highly shared sequence variants.

Primers included in the PCR were 60 Vbeta and 13 Jbeta primers. Here immunoSEQ multiplex PCR was the method, and the copy in TCRdb shows in-frame clones only, minus some. The data hold some 160,000 clones, with 80% to 85% observed a single time. CDR1 is PRHDT, CDR2 FYEKMQ, per germline (reference sequence). CDR3 length: 15 residues. Trimming took off 5 bases at V and 2 bases at J, with 15 bases between the two ends. The origin of this receptor is a woman between 18 and 29 years old in good health and CMV-seronegative. Sequenced material: PBMCs. The rearrangement links TRBV13 to TRBJ1-1, with TRBD1 as a possible D gene (5 bases). The CDR3 loop is CASSPPSGTNTEAFF. CDR3 nucleotides: TGTGCCAGCAGCCCTCCCTCAGGGACTAACACTGAAGCTTTCTTT. Looking up the rest from reference TRBV13 and TRBJ1-1 gives the full variable domain: AAGVIQSPRHLIKEKRETATLKCYPIPRHDTVYWYQQGPGQDPQFLISFYEKMQSDKGSIPDRFSAQQFSDYHSELNMSSLELGDSALYFCASSPPSGTNTEAFFGQGTRLTVV.